The present entry profiles one TCR beta chain with its context. What it recognizes is unknown. The method was immunoSEQ multiplex PCR; TCRdb's version includes in-frame clones alone and lacks a portion of them. Here the sample spans more than 150,000 clones, 80% to 85% being singletons. This entry comes from a study of cytomegalovirus exposure and HLA in healthy donors. Whole-study context: The same platform was used for the 90 to 150 validation repertoires as for the 650 to 700 first-cohort repertoires, as reported in a later analysis.

Findings and limits, study-wide: Using the classifier, cytomegalovirus status was reportedly diagnosed with high specificity and sensitivity. Researchers catalogued around 150 TCR beta chains as cytomegalovirus-associated. Rare sequences made up most TCRs, while some public TCRs were found in many donors.

Germline CDR1 is SNHLY and CDR2 is FYNNEI. This CDR3 is built from 15 residues. J gave up 9 bases and V 3 bases, and 7 bases lay outside the gene matches. The receptor comes from a woman aged 18-29 years in good health and CMV-seropositive. The sequencing sample was made of PBMCs. The V gene is TRBV2, the J gene TRBJ1-6, with 8 bases that match TRBD1. Written as DNA, the CDR3 is TGTGCCAGCAGTGAGATAGGACAGGGAAGTTCACCCCTCCACTTT. Translated: CASSEIGQGSSPLHF.